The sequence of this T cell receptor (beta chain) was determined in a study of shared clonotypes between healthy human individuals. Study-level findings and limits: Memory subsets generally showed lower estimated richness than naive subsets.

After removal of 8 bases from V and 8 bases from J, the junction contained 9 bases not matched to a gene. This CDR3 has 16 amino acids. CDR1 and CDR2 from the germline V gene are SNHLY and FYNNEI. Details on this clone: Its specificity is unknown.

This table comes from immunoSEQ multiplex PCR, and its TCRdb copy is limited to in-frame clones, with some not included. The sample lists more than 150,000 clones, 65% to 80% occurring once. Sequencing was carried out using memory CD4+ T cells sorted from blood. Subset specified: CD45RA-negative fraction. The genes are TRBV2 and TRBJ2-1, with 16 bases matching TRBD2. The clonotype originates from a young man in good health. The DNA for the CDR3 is TGTGCCAGCTGGGAACTGGGACTAGCGGGAGGGGATGAGCAGTTCTTC. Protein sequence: CASWELGLAGGDEQFF.